Listed here are 5 T cell receptor beta chains from one sample, sequenced in a study of T-cell reconstitution after alpha-beta-depleted transplantation in children. It was with unique molecular identifiers that the TCRbeta library was prepared. TCRdb redid the calling of the PCR reads with MiXCR, one entry per CDR3 protein. This table has about 240,000 distinct CDR3 sequences, over 20% appearing once. The input for sequencing was PBMCs, taken before TCRalphabeta/CD19-depleted stem cell transplant. The receptors were sampled from a girl aged 2 to 9 with Fanconi anemia, due to receive a stem cell transplant.

Many counts were recorded for this clonotype. V usage is TRBV7-6 and J usage is TRBJ2-5, with D possibly TRBD1 on 6 matching bases. V lost 2 bases, J lost 2 bases, and 18 bases lay in between. This CDR3 is 17 amino acids long. Germline V CDR1 and CDR2: SGHVS, FNYEAQ. The CDR3 region is CASSLRVGGGQQETQYF. The CDR3 coding sequence is TGTGCCAGCAGCTTAAGGGTAGGGGGTGGGCAACAAGAGACCCAGTACTTC.

The sample holds many counts of this clonotype. The gene calls are TRBV29-1 and TRBJ2-5; tentative D call: TRBD2 (5 bases). This CDR3 is built from 13 residues. The V end lost 5 bases, the J end lost 0 bases, and 10 bases lay between the germline ends. Per germline, CDR1 SQVTM and CDR2 ANQGSEA. The CDR3 loop reads CSVRVGDQETQYF. CDR3 in DNA: TGCAGCGTTAGAGTCGGGGACCAAGAGACCCAGTACTTC.

This chain joins TRBV5-6 and TRBJ1-5; D may be TRBD1 (5 bases). Trimming took 4 bases from V and 6 from J, leaving 11 bases between them. CDR3 length: 13 residues. Looked up from germline, CDR1 is SGHDT and CDR2 is YYEEEE. This CDR3 is CASSLGAGQPQHF. CDR3 DNA sequence: TGTGCCAGCAGCCTCGGGGCAGGTCAGCCCCAGCATTTT.

The chain has TRBV5-1 and TRBJ1-2, with a weak D call TRBD1 (6 bases). The V end lost 2 bases, the J end lost 3 bases, and 8 bases lay between the germline ends. CDR3 length equals 13 residues. Germline V gene lookup returns CDR1 SGHRS and CDR2 YFSETQ. The CDR3 loop reads CASSLQGDYGYTF. As DNA, the CDR3 is TGCGCCAGCAGCTTACAGGGCGACTATGGCTACACCTTC.

Comment on this clonotype: This clone may be a read error of a much larger clone one base away. The CDR3, as DNA: TGTGCCAGCAGTGACGTTGGACTAGATTTCGAGGATGAGCAGTTGTTC. This translates into CASSDVGLDFEDEQLF. J is TRBJ2-1 and V is TRBV27, with TRBD2 matching 7 bases. Germline V gene sequence: CDR1 MNHEY, CDR2 SMNVEV (reference sequence). This CDR3 comprises 16 residues.